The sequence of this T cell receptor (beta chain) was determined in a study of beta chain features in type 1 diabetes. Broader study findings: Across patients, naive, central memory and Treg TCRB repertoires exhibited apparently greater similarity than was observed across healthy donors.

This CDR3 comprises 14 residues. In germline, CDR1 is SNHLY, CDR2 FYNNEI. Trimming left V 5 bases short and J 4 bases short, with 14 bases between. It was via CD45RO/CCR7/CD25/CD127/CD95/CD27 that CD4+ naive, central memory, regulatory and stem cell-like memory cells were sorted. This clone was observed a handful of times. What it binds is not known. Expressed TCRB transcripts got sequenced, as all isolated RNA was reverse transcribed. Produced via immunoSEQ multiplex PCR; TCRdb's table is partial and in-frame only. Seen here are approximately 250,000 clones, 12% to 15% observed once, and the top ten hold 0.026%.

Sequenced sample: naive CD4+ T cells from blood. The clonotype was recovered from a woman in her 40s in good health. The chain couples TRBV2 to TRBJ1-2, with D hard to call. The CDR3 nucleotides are TGTGCCAGCAGTTCAGCCTCGGGGTTCTATGGCTACACCTTC. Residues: CASSSASGFYGYTF.